The TCR beta chain under discussion was sequenced for a study of prognosis after radiotherapy for stage I lung cancer (dated by TCRdb to the early 2020s). Broadly, across the study: Around 19 stage I NSCLC patients were enrolled in Nanjing, China, between 2018 and early 2019. The cohort comprised roughly 12 men and 5 or 6 women with a median age of approximately 74 years, ranging from roughly 53 to 84 years. Peripheral blood TCR beta repertoires were profiled in stage I NSCLC patients before and after stereotactic body radiotherapy, and the study then linked these repertoires to distant failure. On tumor histology, 11 to 12 patients had adenocarcinoma and several had squamous cell carcinoma. SBRT was delivered in 3 to 5 fractions with a biologically effective dose of at least 100 Gy, and image-guided IMRT or VMAT was used for delivery. No patient received concurrent therapy alongside SBRT. All patients were regarded as medically inoperable, because of comorbidities in more than ten patients and refusal of surgery in six or seven patients. Distant metastases were developed by four of the 19 patients after SBRT, at a median of around seven months, whereas no significant progression was observed in the other 15 patients. Stage I lung tumors that were newly diagnosed and primary were found in fourteen patients, while a handful of patients had oligometastatic NSCLC after surgical resection of the primary tumor. The study sequenced approximately 40 blood samples from roughly 20 patients, one before and one after SBRT per patient. Overall results and qualifications from the work: The study was limited by the small cohort and short follow-up, and independent validation of the study findings is required. TRBV and TRBJ usage frequencies reportedly varied with metastasis status, involving two V genes at baseline and 8 or 9 V and two J genes after SBRT. No determination of tumor specificity was made for expanded TCR clones. None of the reported P values were adjusted for multiple comparisons. Post-SBRT Shannon entropy and its change from baseline were lower in patients who developed distant metastases; baseline Shannon entropy was not associated with metastases. After SBRT, the count of unique TCR clones dropped from a median of approximately 11,000 beforehand to about 7,000 afterward (Wilcoxon paired P=0.011).

The sample holds one count of this clonotype. Its antigen specificity is not known. Base qualities are not provided; no much larger clone lies one nucleotide away. Weak support is all one read offers. Two rounds of multiplex PCR were used to amplify the TCR beta CDR3 region from genomic DNA. In the first PCR round, primers specific to each TRBV and TRBJ gene were used, and the primer sequences were filed in Chinese patent CN105087789A. The second PCR round used universal primers. The Roche High Pure PCR Template Preparation Kit was used to extract genomic DNA from the frozen PBMCs. Libraries were sequenced paired-end with 151 bp reads on an Illumina HiSeq 3000. The source study handled its data this way. CutAdapt was used to discard raw reads that did not contain the multiplex PCR primer sequences. Using PEAR, the high-quality paired reads were merged into contigs. TRB V, D and J gene segments were assigned to each contig with MiXCR by alignment to reference sequences. CDR3 sequences were clustered by base quality and sequence similarity to remove sequencing errors. Diversity was measured as Shannon entropy normalized by the natural log of productive TCR sequence number. One minus Shannon entropy divided by the natural log of the number of unique clonotypes was used as the definition of clonality. Progression-free survival cut-offs for repertoire metrics were chosen using the Youden index of ROC curves, with analyses run in R 3.5.3. In TCRdb, the public reads were trimmed at Q25 with fastp and aligned with MiXCR, with productive beta chains retained. For every CDR3 protein sequence, its rows merge into one entry that carries the most common genes and DNA. The V and J calls here are based on TCRdb, not the publication. The sample table records roughly 26,000 distinct CDR3 sequences; around 32% of these occur just once. The ten largest clones represent roughly 35% of the sample.

All patients had node-negative disease on CT and PET/CT, and none had a history of other malignancies or had previously received chemotherapy or radiotherapy. At each of the two time points, approximately 6.2 milliliters of peripheral venous blood were collected into EDTA tubes. Ficoll-Paque Plus density-gradient centrifugation was used to isolate PBMCs. Right after collection, samples were kept at -80 degrees C until analysis. Trimming removed 1 base from V and 0 bases from J, leaving 6 bases between the germline ends. From its cysteine to its phenylalanine, the CDR3 spans 14 amino acids. The entry retains the CDR3 DNA only, 42 bases that are in frame from base 1. The germline V gene encodes CDR1 SGHRS and CDR2 YFSETQ.

This TCR was sampled from a donor aged 50 or older with non-small cell lung cancer. Material: PBMCs, obtained before or after stereotactic body radiation therapy (not recorded which). The receptor chain draws on TRBV5-1 and TRBJ2-3, with no confident D gene call. The DNA reads as follows: TGCGCCAGCAGCTTGAATCCTAGCACAGATACGCAGTATTTT. Its amino acids are CASSLNPSTDTQYF.